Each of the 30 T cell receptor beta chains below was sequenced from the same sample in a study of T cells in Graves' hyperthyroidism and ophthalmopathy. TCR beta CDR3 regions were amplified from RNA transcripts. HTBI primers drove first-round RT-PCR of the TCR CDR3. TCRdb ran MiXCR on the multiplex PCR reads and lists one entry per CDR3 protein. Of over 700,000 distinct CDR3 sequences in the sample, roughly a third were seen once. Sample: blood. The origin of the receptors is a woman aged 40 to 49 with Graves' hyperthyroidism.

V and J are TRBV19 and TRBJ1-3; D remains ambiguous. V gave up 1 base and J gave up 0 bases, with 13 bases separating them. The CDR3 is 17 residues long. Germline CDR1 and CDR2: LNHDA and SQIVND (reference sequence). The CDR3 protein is CASSIGEKQLSGNTIYF. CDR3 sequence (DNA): TGTGCCAGTAGTATAGGAGAAAAGCAACTCTCTGGAAACACCATATATTTT.

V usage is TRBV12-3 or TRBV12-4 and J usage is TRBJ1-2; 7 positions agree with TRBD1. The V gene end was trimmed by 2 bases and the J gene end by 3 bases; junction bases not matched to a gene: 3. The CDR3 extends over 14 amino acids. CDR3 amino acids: CASSLWDSDYGYTF. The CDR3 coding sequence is TGTGCCAGCAGTTTATGGGACAGCGACTATGGCTACACCTTC.

As DNA, the CDR3 is TGTGCCAGCAGCTTAGGACAGGGAGAACGAGAGACCCAGTACTTC. It yields the protein CASSLGQGERETQYF. V and J are TRBV7-4 and TRBJ2-5; 7 nucleotides match TRBD1. Per the germline V gene, CDR1 is SGHVT and CDR2 is SQSDAQ. There are 15 residues in the CDR3. V gave up 1 base and J gave up 4 bases; unmatched junction bases: 6.

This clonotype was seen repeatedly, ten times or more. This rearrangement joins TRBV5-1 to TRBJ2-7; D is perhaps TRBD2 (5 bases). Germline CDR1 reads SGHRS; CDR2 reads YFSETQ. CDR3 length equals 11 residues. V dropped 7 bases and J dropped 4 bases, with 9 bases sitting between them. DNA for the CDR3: TGCGCCAGCCGGGATACATACGAGCAGTACTTC. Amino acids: CASRDTYEQYF.

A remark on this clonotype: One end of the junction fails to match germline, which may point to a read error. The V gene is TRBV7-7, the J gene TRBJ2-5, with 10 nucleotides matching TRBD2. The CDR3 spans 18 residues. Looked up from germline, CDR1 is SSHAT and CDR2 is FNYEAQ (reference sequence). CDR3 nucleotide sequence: TGTGCTAGCAGCCCTATTCTAGCGGGGGCAGAGAGGGAAGAGACCCAGTACTTC. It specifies CASSPILAGAEREETQYF.

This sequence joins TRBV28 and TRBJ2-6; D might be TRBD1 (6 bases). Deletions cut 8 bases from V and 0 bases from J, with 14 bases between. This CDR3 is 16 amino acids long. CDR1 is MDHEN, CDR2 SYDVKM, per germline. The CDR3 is CASRDTFGSGANVLTF. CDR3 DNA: TGTGCCAGCCGGGACACCTTCGGCTCTGGGGCCAACGTCCTGACTTTC.

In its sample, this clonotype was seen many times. The CDR3 spells CAISTSTGTEAFF. The CDR3 DNA reads TGTGCCATCAGTACCTCGACAGGCACTGAAGCTTTCTTT. The chain joins TRBV10-3 to TRBJ1-1, with D possibly matching TRBD1 (6 bases). The CDR3 sequence is 13 residues long. Trimming cost V 5 bases and J 4 bases, with 11 bases left between them. Germline V gene data show CDR1 as ENHRY and CDR2 as SYGVKD.

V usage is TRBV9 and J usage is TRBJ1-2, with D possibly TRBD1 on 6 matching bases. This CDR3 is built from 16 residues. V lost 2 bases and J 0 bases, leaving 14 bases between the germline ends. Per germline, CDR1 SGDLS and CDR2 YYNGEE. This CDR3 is CASSVGPGATNYGYTF. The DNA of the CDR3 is TGTGCCAGCAGCGTCGGCCCGGGGGCGACTAACTATGGCTACACCTTC.

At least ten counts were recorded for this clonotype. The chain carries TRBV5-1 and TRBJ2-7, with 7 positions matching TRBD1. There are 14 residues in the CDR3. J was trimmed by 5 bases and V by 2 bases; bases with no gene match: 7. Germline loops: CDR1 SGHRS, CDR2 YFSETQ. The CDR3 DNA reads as TGCGCCAGCAGCTTCTCGGACAGGCGGGACGAGCAGTACTTC. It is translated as CASSFSDRRDEQYF.

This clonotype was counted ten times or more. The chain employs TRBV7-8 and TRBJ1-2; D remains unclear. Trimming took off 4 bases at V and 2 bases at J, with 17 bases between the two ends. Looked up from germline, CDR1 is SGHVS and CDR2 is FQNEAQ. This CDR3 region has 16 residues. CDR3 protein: CASSYAPKALNYGYTF. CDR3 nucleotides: TGTGCCAGCAGCTACGCGCCAAAGGCCTTGAACTATGGCTACACCTTC.

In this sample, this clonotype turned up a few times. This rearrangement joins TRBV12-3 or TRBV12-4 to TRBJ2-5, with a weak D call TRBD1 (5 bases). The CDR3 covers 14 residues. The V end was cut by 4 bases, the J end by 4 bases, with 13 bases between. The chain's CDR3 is CASSSVRARETQYF. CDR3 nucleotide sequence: TGTGCCAGCAGTTCGGTCAGGGCGAGAGAGACCCAGTACTTC.

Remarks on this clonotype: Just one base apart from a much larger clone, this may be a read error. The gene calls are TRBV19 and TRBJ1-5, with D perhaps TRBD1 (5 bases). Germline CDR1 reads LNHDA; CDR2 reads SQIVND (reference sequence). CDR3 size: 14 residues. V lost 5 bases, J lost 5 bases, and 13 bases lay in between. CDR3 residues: CASSHQGGDQPQHF. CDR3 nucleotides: TGTGCCAGTAGTCATCAGGGAGGCGATCAGCCCCAGCATTTT.

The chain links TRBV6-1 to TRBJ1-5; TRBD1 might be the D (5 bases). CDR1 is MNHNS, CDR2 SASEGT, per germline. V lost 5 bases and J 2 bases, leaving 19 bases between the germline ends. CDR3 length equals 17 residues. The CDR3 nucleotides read TGTGCCAGCAGTTACTCGGGACGGGGTTTAGGCAATCAGCCCCAGCATTTT. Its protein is CASSYSGRGLGNQPQHF.

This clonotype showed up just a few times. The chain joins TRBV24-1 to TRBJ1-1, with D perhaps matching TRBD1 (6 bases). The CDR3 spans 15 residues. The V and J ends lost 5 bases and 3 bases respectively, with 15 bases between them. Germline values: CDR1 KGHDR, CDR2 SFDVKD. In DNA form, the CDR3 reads TGTGCCACCAGTGTTAATACAGGGTTGGACACTGAAGCTTTCTTT. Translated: CATSVNTGLDTEAFF.

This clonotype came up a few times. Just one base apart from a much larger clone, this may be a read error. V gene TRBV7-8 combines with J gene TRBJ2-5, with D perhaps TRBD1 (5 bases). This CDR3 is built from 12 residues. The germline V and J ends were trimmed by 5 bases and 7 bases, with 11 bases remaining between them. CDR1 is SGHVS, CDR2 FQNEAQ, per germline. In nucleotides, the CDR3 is TGTGCCAGCAGCCAGGGTAAAGGGACCCAGTACTTC. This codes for CASSQGKGTQYF.

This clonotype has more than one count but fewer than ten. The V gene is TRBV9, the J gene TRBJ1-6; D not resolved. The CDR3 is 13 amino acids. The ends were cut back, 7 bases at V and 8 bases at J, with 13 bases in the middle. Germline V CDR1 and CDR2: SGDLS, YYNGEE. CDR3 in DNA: TGTGCCAGCTCACAATCGGCCGATTCACCCCTCCACTTT. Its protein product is CASSQSADSPLHF.

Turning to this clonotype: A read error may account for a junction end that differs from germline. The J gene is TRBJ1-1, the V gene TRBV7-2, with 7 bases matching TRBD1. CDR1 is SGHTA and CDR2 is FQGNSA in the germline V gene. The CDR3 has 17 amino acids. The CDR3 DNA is TGCGCCAGCAGCCAAGATCTAGCAGGGGGAATGAGTCTAGGAGCTTTCTTT. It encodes CASSQDLAGGMSLGAFF.

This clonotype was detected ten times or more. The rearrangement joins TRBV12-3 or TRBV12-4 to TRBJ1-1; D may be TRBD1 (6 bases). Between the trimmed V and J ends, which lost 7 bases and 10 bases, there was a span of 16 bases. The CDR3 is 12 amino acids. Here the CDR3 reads CASTPGDDGAFF. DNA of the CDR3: TGTGCCAGCACGCCAGGGGACGATGGAGCTTTCTTT.

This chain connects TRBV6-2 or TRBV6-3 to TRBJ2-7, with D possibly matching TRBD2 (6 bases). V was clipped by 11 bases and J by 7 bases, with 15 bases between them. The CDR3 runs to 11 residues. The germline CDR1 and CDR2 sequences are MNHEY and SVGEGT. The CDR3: CALGRYNEQYF. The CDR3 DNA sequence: TGTGCCCTCGGGAGATACAATGAGCAGTACTTC.

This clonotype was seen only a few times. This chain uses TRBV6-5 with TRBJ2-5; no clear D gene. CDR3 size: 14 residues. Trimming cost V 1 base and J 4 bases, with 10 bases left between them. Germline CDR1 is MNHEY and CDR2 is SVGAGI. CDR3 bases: TGTGCCAGCAGTTACTACAAGGGAACAGAGACCCAGTACTTC. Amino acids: CASSYYKGTETQYF.

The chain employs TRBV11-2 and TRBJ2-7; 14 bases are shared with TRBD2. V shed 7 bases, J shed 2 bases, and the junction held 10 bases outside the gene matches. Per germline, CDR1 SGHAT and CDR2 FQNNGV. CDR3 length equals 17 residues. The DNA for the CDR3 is TGTGCCAGCACTCCGGGACTAGCGGGAGAGGGCACCTACGAGCAGTACTTC. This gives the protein CASTPGLAGEGTYEQYF.

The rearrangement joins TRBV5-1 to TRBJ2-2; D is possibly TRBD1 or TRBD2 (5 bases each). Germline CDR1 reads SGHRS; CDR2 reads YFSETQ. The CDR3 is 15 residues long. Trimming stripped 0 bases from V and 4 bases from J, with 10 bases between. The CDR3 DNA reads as TGCGCCAGCAGCTTGGTGGGACCTCCCACCGGGGAGCTGTTTTTT. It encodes CASSLVGPPTGELFF.

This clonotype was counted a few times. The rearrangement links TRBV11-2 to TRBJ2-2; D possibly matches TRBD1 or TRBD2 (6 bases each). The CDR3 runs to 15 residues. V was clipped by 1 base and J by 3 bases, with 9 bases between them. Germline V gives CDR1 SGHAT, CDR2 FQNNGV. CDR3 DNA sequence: TGTGCCAGCAGCTTAGGGGGGGCCTACACCGGGGAGCTGTTTTTT. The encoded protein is CASSLGGAYTGELFF.

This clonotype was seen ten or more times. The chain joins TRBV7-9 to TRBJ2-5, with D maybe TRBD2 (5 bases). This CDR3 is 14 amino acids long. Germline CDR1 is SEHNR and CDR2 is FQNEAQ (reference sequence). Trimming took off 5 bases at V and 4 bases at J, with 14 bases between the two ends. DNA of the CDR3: TGTGCCAGCAGCCCGGACGGACTGGGAGAGACCCAGTACTTC. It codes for CASSPDGLGETQYF.

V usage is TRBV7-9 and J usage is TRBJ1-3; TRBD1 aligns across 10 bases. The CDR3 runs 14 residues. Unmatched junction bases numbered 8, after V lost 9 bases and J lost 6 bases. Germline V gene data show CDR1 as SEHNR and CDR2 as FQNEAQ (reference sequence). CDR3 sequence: CASSRGQGLNTIYF. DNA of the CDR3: TGTGCCAGTAGCAGGGGACAGGGGTTAAACACCATATATTTT. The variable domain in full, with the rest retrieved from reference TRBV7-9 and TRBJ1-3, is DTGVSQNPRHKITKRGQNVTFRCDPISEHNRLYWYRQTLGQGPEFLTYFQNEAQLEKSRLLSDRFSAERPKGSFSTLEIQRTEQGDSAMYLCASSRGQGLNTIYFGEGSWLTVV.

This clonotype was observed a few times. For the CDR3, the DNA is TGTGCCAGCAGTTTATACTGGGGAGAGACCCAGTACTTC. The encoded protein is CASSLYWGETQYF. The J gene is TRBJ2-5, the V gene TRBV12-3 or TRBV12-4; D is undetermined. Trimming cost V 2 bases and J 4 bases, with 8 bases left between them. The CDR3 is 13 residues long.

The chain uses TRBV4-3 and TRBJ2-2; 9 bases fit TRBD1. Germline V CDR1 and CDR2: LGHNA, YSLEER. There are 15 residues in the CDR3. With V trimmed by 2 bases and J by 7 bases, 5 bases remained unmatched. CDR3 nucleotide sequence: TGCGCCAGCAGCCAAACATGGACAGGGGTCGGGGAGCTGTTTTTT. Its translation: CASSQTWTGVGELFF.

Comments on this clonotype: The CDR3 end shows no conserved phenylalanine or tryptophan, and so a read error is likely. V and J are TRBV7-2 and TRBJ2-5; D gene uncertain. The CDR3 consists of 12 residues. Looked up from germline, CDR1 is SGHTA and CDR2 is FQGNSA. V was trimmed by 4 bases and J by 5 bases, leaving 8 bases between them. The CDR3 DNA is TGTGCCAGCAGCTCCCAGCCGGAGACCCAGTACTCC. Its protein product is CASSSQPETQYS.

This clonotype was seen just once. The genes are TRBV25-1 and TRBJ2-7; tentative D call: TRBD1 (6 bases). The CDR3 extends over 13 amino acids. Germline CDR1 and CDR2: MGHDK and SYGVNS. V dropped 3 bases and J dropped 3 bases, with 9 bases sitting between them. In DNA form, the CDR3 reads TGTGCCAGCAGTGAGGGGGCCGACTACGAGCAGTACTTC. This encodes CASSEGADYEQYF.

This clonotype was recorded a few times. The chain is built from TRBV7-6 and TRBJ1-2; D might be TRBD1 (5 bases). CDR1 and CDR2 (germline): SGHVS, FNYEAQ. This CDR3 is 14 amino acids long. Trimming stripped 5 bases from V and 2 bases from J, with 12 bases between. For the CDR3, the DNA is TGTGCCAGCAGCCCCACGGGGACGAACTATGGCTACACCTTC. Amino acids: CASSPTGTNYGYTF.